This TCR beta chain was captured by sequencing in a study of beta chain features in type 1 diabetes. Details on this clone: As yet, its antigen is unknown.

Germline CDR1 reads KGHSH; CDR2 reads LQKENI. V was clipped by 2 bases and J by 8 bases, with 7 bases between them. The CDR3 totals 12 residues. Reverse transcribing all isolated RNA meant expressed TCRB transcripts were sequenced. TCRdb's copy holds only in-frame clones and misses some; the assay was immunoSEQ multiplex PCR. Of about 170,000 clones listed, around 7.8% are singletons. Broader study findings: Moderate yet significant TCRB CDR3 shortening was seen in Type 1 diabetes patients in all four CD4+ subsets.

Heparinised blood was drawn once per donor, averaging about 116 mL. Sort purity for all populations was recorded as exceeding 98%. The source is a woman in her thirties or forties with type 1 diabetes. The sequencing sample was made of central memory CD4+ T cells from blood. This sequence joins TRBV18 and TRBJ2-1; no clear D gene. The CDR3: CASSPGEDEQFF. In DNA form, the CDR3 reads TGTGCCAGCTCACCAGGAGAGGATGAGCAGTTCTTC.